This T cell receptor beta chain originates from a study of CD8+ T cells in alopecia areata. Documented treatment: oral pan-JAK inhibitor, 5-10 mg twice daily. TCR sequencing used cDNA made by reverse transcription of extracted RNA. Generated by immunoSEQ multiplex PCR, the TCRdb table keeps only in-frame clones and is missing some. The sample shows more than 150,000 clones, 51% of them seen only once. The sequence came from a human donor with alopecia areata. The sample was CD8+ T cells sorted from blood, taken around week 54, from a patient treated with tofacitinib.

CDR3 DNA: TGTGCCATCAGTCACAGCGAAAGCTCCTACAATGAGCAGTTCTTC. This codes for CAISHSESSYNEQFF. The chain recombines TRBV10-3 with TRBJ2-1; D unclear. Per the germline V gene, CDR1 is ENHRY and CDR2 is SYGVKD. The CDR3 is 15 residues long. Trimming cost V 5 bases and J 0 bases, with 11 bases left between them.